The 23 T cell receptor beta chains in this list originate from one sample, sequenced in a study of blood T cell repertoires in COVID-19. Using immunoSEQ multiplex PCR, the repertoire was profiled, and TCRdb retains in-frame clones only, with some absent. Of around 300,000 clones in the sample, around 90% are singletons; the top ten hold about 6.8%. Source material: peripheral blood. The receptors here all came from a woman aged 30 to 39 with COVID-19, enrolled during active disease.

This clone was recorded once. The chain couples TRBV5-1 to TRBJ2-1, with 8 bases matching TRBD2. Germline V CDR1 and CDR2: SGHRS, YFSETQ. The junction had 3 bases not matched to a gene; V was cut back by 0 bases and J by 10 bases. The CDR3 consists of 13 residues. The CDR3 nucleotides read TGCGCCAGCAGCTTGGAGCGGGAGCACGAGCAGTTCTTC. It is translated as CASSLEREHEQFF.

The chain employs TRBV9 and TRBJ1-6; D is possibly TRBD1 (5 bases). V dropped 0 bases and J dropped 7 bases, with 11 bases sitting between them. Germline CDR1 reads SGDLS; CDR2 reads YYNGEE. CDR3 length: 15 residues. The CDR3 sequence: CASSVARGMNSPLHF. For the CDR3, the DNA is TGTGCCAGCAGCGTAGCTAGGGGAATGAATTCACCCCTCCACTTT.

This clone was counted a single time. The genes are TRBV6-5 and TRBJ2-7; 8 nucleotides match TRBD2. The CDR3 totals 13 residues. Unmatched junction bases numbered 10, after V lost 8 bases and J lost 7 bases. CDR1 is MNHEY and CDR2 is SVGAGI in the germline V gene. The CDR3 DNA is TGTGCCAGCGGATTCCTCGAGCGGGGGGAGCAGTACTTC. Amino acids: CASGFLERGEQYF.

The rearrangement uses TRBV28 and TRBJ1-2; 7 nucleotides align to TRBD1. The CDR3 length is 13 residues. Looked up from germline, CDR1 is MDHEN and CDR2 is SYDVKM. Trimming cost V 5 bases and J 3 bases; bases outside gene matches: 3. CDR3 amino acids: CASSPGQDYGYTF. DNA for the CDR3: TGTGCCAGCAGTCCTGGACAGGACTATGGCTACACCTTC.

The gene calls are TRBV27 and TRBJ2-3; TRBD1 aligns across 10 bases. Germline-derived CDR1 and CDR2 are MNHEY and SMNVEV (reference sequence). This CDR3 contains 12 residues. V was pared by 6 bases and J by 8 bases, with 2 bases of the junction left unmatched. The CDR3, as DNA: TGTGCCAGCAGGACAGGGGGCGGTACGCAGTATTTT. It yields the protein CASRTGGGTQYF.

Of note for this clone: This specimen includes other DNA sequences encoding the same CDR3. This chain links TRBV7-9 with TRBJ2-3; D not certain. Trimming left V 2 bases short and J 5 bases short, with 5 bases between. The CDR3 contains 12 residues. The germline V gene encodes CDR1 SEHNR and CDR2 FQNEAQ (reference sequence). The DNA of the CDR3 is TGTGCCAGCAGCTTAACGGTAGATACGCAGTATTTT. Translation gives CASSLTVDTQYF.

On this clone itself: Other DNA sequences in the same sample also yield this CDR3. This chain uses TRBV5-4 with TRBJ2-7; D perhaps matches TRBD1 (7 bases). CDR1 is SGHNT, CDR2 YYREEE, per germline (reference sequence). CDR3 length equals 12 residues. V shed 4 bases and J shed 4 bases, with 9 bases lying between them. CDR3 protein: CASSPGGYEQYF. The CDR3 nucleotides are TGTGCCAGCAGCCCAGGGGGGTACGAGCAGTACTTC.

This chain joins TRBV6-5 and TRBJ2-7; 14 positions match TRBD2. The V gene's germline CDR1 is MNHEY and CDR2 SVGAGI. This CDR3 is built from 13 residues. V was clipped by 6 bases and J by 6 bases; unmatched bases: 1. The DNA of the CDR3 is TGTGCCAGCAGGGGACTAGCGGGAGTCGAGCAGTACTTC. It codes for CASRGLAGVEQYF.

V usage is TRBV5-1 and J usage is TRBJ2-2; 12 bases are shared with TRBD2. V was pared by 0 bases and J by 5 bases, with 5 bases of the junction left unmatched. Germline CDR1 reads SGHRS; CDR2 reads YFSETQ. This CDR3 region has 17 residues. CDR3 sequence (DNA): TGCGCCAGCAGCTTGGGAGCGACTAGCGGGAGAACCGGGGAGCTGTTTTTT. This gives the protein CASSLGATSGRTGELFF. Full variable domain (outside the CDR3, taken from reference TRBV5-1 and TRBJ2-2): KAGVTQTPRYLIKTRGQQVTLSCSPISGHRSVSWYQQTPGQGLQFLFEYFSETQRNKGNFPGRFSGRQFSNSRSEMNVSTLELGDSALYLCASSLGATSGRTGELFFGEGSRLTVL.

The chain is built from TRBV5-1 and TRBJ1-1; D uncertain. V lost 0 bases and J 1 base, leaving 7 bases between the germline ends. This CDR3 contains 14 residues. In germline, CDR1 is SGHRS, CDR2 YFSETQ. CDR3 residues: CASSLARQNTEAFF. The CDR3 DNA reads as TGCGCCAGCAGCTTGGCGCGGCAGAACACTGAAGCTTTCTTT. The full variable domain, with the rest looked up from reference TRBV5-1 and TRBJ1-1, is KAGVTQTPRYLIKTRGQQVTLSCSPISGHRSVSWYQQTPGQGLQFLFEYFSETQRNKGNFPGRFSGRQFSNSRSEMNVSTLELGDSALYLCASSLARQNTEAFFGQGTRLTVV.

This clone was seen a handful of times. V usage is TRBV18 and J usage is TRBJ1-2; no clear D gene. V gave up 2 bases and J gave up 3 bases, with 13 bases separating them. The CDR3 covers 15 residues. Germline-derived CDR1 and CDR2 are KGHSH and LQKENI. The CDR3 DNA reads TGTGCCAGCTCACCAGGGCAAGCAGTCGACTATGGCTACACCTTC. Translated, it gives CASSPGQAVDYGYTF.

This clone was picked up a small number of times. The V gene is TRBV5-1, the J gene TRBJ1-1; no reliable D call. Between the trimmed V and J ends, which lost 4 bases and 1 base, there was a span of 8 bases. Germline CDR1 and CDR2: SGHRS and YFSETQ. The CDR3 consists of 13 residues. The CDR3, as DNA: TGCGCCAGCAGCCCGACATGGAACACTGAAGCTTTCTTT. Amino acids: CASSPTWNTEAFF.

On this clone itself: The same CDR3 is also encoded by other DNA sequences in this sample. The chain uses TRBV10-3 and TRBJ2-3; D gene unclear. CDR1 is ENHRY and CDR2 is SYGVKD in the germline V gene. Trimming shortened V by 4 bases and J by 6 bases, and 11 bases separated the two germline ends. The CDR3 consists of 13 residues. CDR3 in amino acids: CAISAVSADTQYF. The CDR3 bases are TGTGCCATCAGTGCAGTATCTGCTGATACGCAGTATTTT.

V usage is TRBV6-5 and J usage is TRBJ1-1, with a possible D match to TRBD1 (5 bases). Trimming cost V 0 bases and J 1 base, with 9 bases left between them. CDR3 length: 15 amino acids. CDR1 and CDR2 (germline): MNHEY, SVGAGI. The CDR3 DNA reads TGTGCCAGCAGTTACTCAGGGGTAGGGAACACTGAAGCTTTCTTT. This gives the protein CASSYSGVGNTEAFF.

The chain couples TRBV3-1 (or the pseudogene TRBV3-2) to TRBJ1-5; maybe TRBD1 (5 bases). The germline V gene has CDR1 LGHDT and CDR2 YNNKEL (reference sequence). The V end lost 5 bases, the J end lost 0 bases, and 17 bases lay between the germline ends. This CDR3 has 17 amino acids. This CDR3 is CASSNFPGGYSNQPQHF. The CDR3, as DNA: TGTGCCAGCAGCAACTTCCCGGGGGGTTATAGCAATCAGCCCCAGCATTTT.

The rearrangement links TRBV30 to TRBJ2-2; perhaps TRBD2 as D (6 bases). Germline CDR1 is GTSNPN and CDR2 is SVGIG (reference sequence). The CDR3 is 14 amino acids. The V end was cut by 2 bases, the J end by 4 bases, with 11 bases between. The CDR3 nucleotides are TGTGCCTGGAGTCCGGGACTCCTCACCGGGGAGCTGTTTTTT. This gives the protein CAWSPGLLTGELFF.

This clone was observed once. The chain employs TRBV15 and TRBJ2-5; TRBD2 matches 7 bases. Germline trimming cut 1 base from V and 4 bases from J; bases unmatched to any gene: 3. Germline CDR1 LNHNV, CDR2 YYDKDF (reference sequence). CDR3 length equals 14 residues. The CDR3 DNA reads TGTGCCACCAGCAGAGTGGGGGGGGGAGAGACCCAGTACTTC. It specifies CATSRVGGGETQYF.

This clone occurred once. This chain links TRBV7-9 with TRBJ2-5, with TRBD1 as a possible D gene (6 bases). The CDR3 contains 13 residues. The V end lost 5 bases, the J end lost 6 bases, and 13 bases lay between the germline ends. Germline V lookup: CDR1 SEHNR, CDR2 FQNEAQ (reference sequence). CDR3 sequence (DNA): TGTGCCAGCAGCCCTCCCAGGGGCCAGACCCAGTACTTC. Its protein is CASSPPRGQTQYF.

The V and J genes are TRBV6-2 or TRBV6-3 and TRBJ2-7; 9 bases align to TRBD1. This CDR3 has 19 amino acids. V lost 5 bases and J lost 0; bases outside the gene matches: 17. Germline V lookup: CDR1 MNHEY, CDR2 SVGEGT. The CDR3 DNA sequence: TGTGCCAGCAGTCGGCAACAGGGGGCTGTATCACTATTCTCCTACGAGCAGTACTTC. Protein: CASSRQQGAVSLFSYEQYF.

This rearrangement joins TRBV6-5 to TRBJ1-2; no clear D. V shed 0 bases and J shed 3 bases, with 8 bases lying between them. This CDR3 is built from 14 residues. The germline V gene encodes CDR1 MNHEY and CDR2 SVGAGI. The CDR3 coding sequence is TGTGCCAGCAGTTACTCGCGACGGGACTATGGCTACACCTTC. Encoded protein: CASSYSRRDYGYTF.

This clone was counted once. V gene TRBV10-3 combines with J gene TRBJ1-4; 7 nucleotides line up with TRBD1. This CDR3 region has 16 residues. Germline CDR1 ENHRY, CDR2 SYGVKD. V lost 0 bases, J lost 3 bases, and 4 bases stayed unmatched. This CDR3 reads CAISESAGQPNEKLFF. The CDR3 coding sequence is TGTGCCATCAGTGAGTCGGCGGGACAGCCTAATGAAAAACTGTTTTTT.

DNA for the CDR3: TGTGCCAGCAGCCCCCGTTCAGGCTACAATGAGCAGTTCTTC. Encoded protein: CASSPRSGYNEQFF. The J gene is TRBJ2-1, the V gene TRBV7-9; D remains ambiguous. V shed 5 bases and J shed 3 bases, with 11 bases lying between them. CDR3 length: 14 residues. Germline values: CDR1 SEHNR, CDR2 FQNEAQ (reference sequence). The variable domain in full, completed from reference TRBV7-9 and TRBJ2-1, reads DTGVSQNPRHKITKRGQNVTFRCDPISEHNRLYWYRQTLGQGPEFLTYFQNEAQLEKSRLLSDRFSAERPKGSFSTLEIQRTEQGDSAMYLCASSPRSGYNEQFFGPGTRLTVL.

Here the CDR3 DNA reads TGTGCCAGCACGACAGGGAGCTACGAGCAGTACTTC. This codes for CASTTGSYEQYF. The chain has TRBV2 and TRBJ2-7; 7 nucleotides match TRBD1. Germline V gene lookup returns CDR1 SNHLY and CDR2 FYNNEI. The CDR3 totals 12 residues. After removal of 7 bases from V and 3 bases from J, the junction contained 3 bases not matched to a gene.